The clone carrying this T cell receptor (beta chain) was seen repeatedly, ten times or more. What it recognizes is unknown. The data stem from a study of T cells after yellow fever vaccination. Study context: SMART-Seq v4 Ultra Low Input prepared the low-cell-number fractions. Overall study results and limits: Subsequent booster samples again held most clones from primary vaccination (around 96% CD4, over 80% CD8).

Germline lookup yields CDR1 MNHEY and CDR2 SMNVEV (reference sequence). CDR3 length: 16 residues. The V gene end was trimmed by 3 bases and the J gene end by 3 bases; junction bases not matched to a gene: 5. TCRdb used MiXCR to reprocess the 5' RACE reads, holding one entry per CDR3 protein. The sample lists some 120,000 distinct CDR3 sequences, 6.5% to 8% occurring once. Sequenced here: CD4+ T cells sorted from PBMCs, sampled approximately 11 days after the first yellow fever vaccination. The TCR originated in a man younger than 35 who received the YFV17D yellow fever vaccine. J is TRBJ2-1 and V is TRBV27, with 10 bases that match TRBD2. DNA for the CDR3: TGTGCCAGCAGTTTTAGCGGGGGGACCATCTACAATGAGCAGTTCTTC. Protein: CASSFSGGTIYNEQFF.